The clone carrying this TCR beta chain came up a few times. The CDR3 is 16 residues long. Trimming cost V 2 bases and J 8 bases; bases outside gene matches: 8. These data belong to a study of early T cells in non-severe SARS-CoV-2 infection. TCRdb used MiXCR to reprocess the 5' RACE reads, holding one entry per CDR3 protein. Among about 67,000 distinct CDR3 sequences listed, 11% were seen once. The J gene is TRBJ2-1, the V gene TRBV12-3 or TRBV12-4; 11 nucleotides line up with TRBD2. The receptor's source is an adult who was a healthcare worker with PCR-confirmed SARS-CoV-2 infection or an uninfected control (not recorded which). Source material: whole blood. The CDR3 region is CASSLFTSGSYDEQFF. CDR3 DNA sequence: TGTGCCAGCAGTTTATTCACTAGCGGGAGTTACGATGAGCAGTTCTTC.